Shown below are 9 T cell receptor beta chains from a single sample sequenced in a study of shared clonotypes between healthy human individuals. Assay: immunoSEQ multiplex PCR; the TCRdb copy retains only in-frame clones and omits some. The profile shows some 2,400,000 clones, approximately 96% of them singletons. The source material was naive CD4+ T cells sorted from blood. Subset defined: CD45RA+ positively selected. These receptors were obtained from a man younger than 35 in good health.

With regard to this clone: At the DNA level, this CDR3 is encoded by other sequences in the same sample as well. The chain joins TRBV9 to TRBJ2-7; 9 nucleotides agree with TRBD1. V shed 7 bases, J shed 3 bases, and the junction held 8 bases outside the gene matches. Looked up from germline, CDR1 is SGDLS and CDR2 is YYNGEE. This CDR3 is built from 14 residues. The DNA for the CDR3 is TGTGCCAGCTCAACGGGACAGGGTCTCTACGAGCAGTACTTC. As protein: CASSTGQGLYEQYF.

The chain uses TRBV19 and TRBJ2-3; 11 bases line up with TRBD2. CDR3 length: 16 residues. V dropped 4 bases and J dropped 3; count of bases not matched to a gene: 6. Germline CDR1 LNHDA, CDR2 SQIVND (reference sequence). DNA of the CDR3: TGTGCCAGTAGTACCCTACTAGCGGGAGAGACAGATACGCAGTATTTT. Amino acids: CASSTLLAGETDTQYF.

The chain combines TRBV28 with TRBJ2-3; 7 nucleotides match TRBD2. The CDR3 sequence is 17 residues long. Germline V gene data show CDR1 as MDHEN and CDR2 as SYDVKM. The junction had 15 bases not matched to a gene; V was cut back by 5 bases and J by 4 bases. The CDR3, as DNA: TGTGCCAGCAGTCCAGACCCGGGCCCTGGGGGGGCAGATACGCAGTATTTT. Translated, it gives CASSPDPGPGGADTQYF.

V gene TRBV6-7 combines with J gene TRBJ1-5, with D hard to call. TRBV6-7 is classed as an ORF, of uncertain function. The V end was cut by 0 bases, the J end by 8 bases, with 11 bases between. The CDR3 runs to 14 residues. The CDR3, as DNA: TGTGCCAGCAGTTACTCGTTATCTCGGGAGCCCCAGCATTTT. Protein: CASSYSLSREPQHF.

The chain joins TRBV27 to TRBJ1-5, with 9 bases matching TRBD1. The V gene end was trimmed by 4 bases and the J gene end by 5 bases; junction bases not matched to a gene: 3. Germline CDR1 and CDR2: MNHEY and SMNVEV (reference sequence). This CDR3 has 14 residues. The CDR3 loop reads CASSSDRGDQPQHF. The CDR3 region has the DNA TGTGCCAGCAGTTCGGACAGGGGCGATCAGCCCCAGCATTTT.

V usage is TRBV10-3 and J usage is TRBJ2-7, with 8 nucleotides matching TRBD2. J lost 3 bases, V lost 3 bases, and 10 bases had no gene match. CDR1 ENHRY and CDR2 SYGVKD come from the germline V gene. This CDR3 is built from 16 residues. Here the CDR3 reads CAISEVAAGAIYEQYF. For the CDR3, the DNA is TGTGCCATCAGTGAAGTGGCAGCGGGAGCCATCTACGAGCAGTACTTC.

The gene calls are TRBV10-1 and TRBJ2-2, with D possibly matching TRBD1 (6 bases). Germline V lookup: CDR1 WNHNN, CDR2 SYGVQD (reference sequence). The CDR3 has 13 residues. V shed 7 bases and J shed 3 bases, with 9 bases lying between them. The CDR3 spells CASNGQHTGELFF. In DNA, the CDR3 is TGCGCCAGCAACGGACAGCACACCGGGGAGCTGTTTTTT.

The gene calls are TRBV11-3 and TRBJ2-7; a weak D match, TRBD1 (6 bases). V shed 5 bases and J shed 0 bases, with 11 bases lying between them. Per the germline V gene, CDR1 is SGHNT and CDR2 is YENEEA. This CDR3 contains 14 residues. CDR3 bases: TGTGCCAGCAGCCCCGACAGGAGCTCCTACGAGCAGTACTTC. This encodes CASSPDRSSYEQYF.

Comments on this clone: This sample also contains other DNA sequences that code for the same CDR3. The chain is built from TRBV6-5 and TRBJ2-7; D may correspond to TRBD1 or TRBD2 (5 bases each). Germline V gene lookup returns CDR1 MNHEY and CDR2 SVGAGI. This CDR3 region has 13 residues. The V end lost 6 bases, the J end lost 3 bases, and 12 bases lay between the germline ends. This CDR3 is CASSRGTVYEQYF. CDR3 nucleotide sequence: TGTGCCAGCAGCCGTGGGACCGTCTACGAGCAGTACTTC.